This T cell receptor (beta chain) was identified during a study of T cell responses to AZD1222 COVID-19 vaccine. Notes on the study in general: Reports indicate that nearly half of spike-specific TCRs are directed at unmutated variant regions. Spike-specific TCR breadth and depth were elevated following two AZD1222 doses. Baseline seropositives among AZD1222 recipients totaled only five to seven. Scientists sampled the repertoires only once the peak T cell response had passed.

V gave up 7 bases and J gave up 2 bases, with 7 bases separating them. CDR1 and CDR2 from the germline V gene are SGHNT and YYREEE (reference sequence). This CDR3 is built from 13 residues. Details on this clone: Its antigen is undetermined.

Some clones are missing from TCRdb's copy, which holds only in-frame ones; the method was immunoSEQ multiplex PCR. This table has approximately 130,000 clones, roughly 93% appearing once. Sequenced here: peripheral blood, sampled on day 0 of AZD1222 vaccination. The chain is built from TRBV5-4 and TRBJ2-6; D is undetermined. The receptor was isolated from an adult in good health. This CDR3 reads CASARTGANVLTF. In DNA form, the CDR3 reads TGTGCCAGCGCTCGGACTGGGGCCAACGTCCTGACTTTC.